This T cell receptor (beta chain) originates from a study of graft-versus-host responses after intestinal transplantation. Study-wide background: For two to four years after anti-thymocyte globulin induction, all recipients took tacrolimus and steroids.

This CDR3 has 17 residues. In germline, CDR1 is SGDLS, CDR2 YYNGEE. Trimming removed 9 bases from V and 2 bases from J, with 25 bases in between. The table came from immunoSEQ multiplex PCR; TCRdb's copy has only in-frame clones and leaves some out. The sample lists around 25,000 clones, around four fifths occurring once. Specimen: PBMCs, collected 28 days after intestinal transplant. J is TRBJ2-3 and V is TRBV9, with D maybe TRBD1 (6 bases). The clonotype was recovered from a human patient who received an intestinal transplant, so some T cells may come from the graft donor. The CDR3 here is CAIEQLYTGTHTDTQYF. CDR3 in DNA: TGTGCCATCGAGCAGCTTTATACCGGGACACACACAGATACGCAGTATTTT.